The rows below give T cell receptor beta chains drawn from one sample of a study of cytomegalovirus exposure and HLA in healthy donors. Produced via immunoSEQ multiplex PCR; TCRdb's table is partial and in-frame only. This sample has around 180,000 clones, with about four fifths found just once. Sequencing was done on a sample of PBMCs. Receptors originate from a woman aged 25 to 39 in good health and CMV-seropositive. CDR3s include the opening cysteine and the closing phenylalanine or tryptophan. The order of the fields is CDR3 DNA, CDR3 protein, V gene, D gene, clone size, J gene. A D gene is named only where the DNA matches it firmly. Clone size is not always given. Where it is, it says once, few, many or a class for expanded clones.

CDR3 DNA: TGTGCCAGTAGTATCGCTGGACAGGGCAATCAGCCCCAGCATTTT
CDR3 protein: CASSIAGQGNQPQHF
V gene: TRBV19
D gene: TRBD1
clone size: once
J gene: TRBJ1-5

CDR3 DNA: TGTGCCAGCAGCCGTATGACACGGTCCGCCACAGATACGCAGTATTTT
CDR3 protein: CASSRMTRSATDTQYF
V gene: TRBV7-9
D gene: -
clone size: -
J gene: TRBJ2-3

CDR3 DNA: TGTGCCAGCACTGGCCCCCGGTACAGGGCCGGCTCCTACGAGCAGTACTTC
CDR3 protein: CASTGPRYRAGSYEQYF
V gene: TRBV2
D gene: -
clone size: -
J gene: TRBJ2-7

CDR3 DNA: TGTGCCAGTAGTAGCGAGCGGGTCTACAATGAGCAGTTCTTC
CDR3 protein: CASSSERVYNEQFF
V gene: TRBV19
D gene: -
clone size: -
J gene: TRBJ2-1

CDR3 DNA: TGTGCCAGCTCCCCTAGGCAGGGGAACCCGGCTGATACGCAGTATTTT
CDR3 protein: CASSPRQGNPADTQYF
V gene: TRBV18
D gene: -
clone size: -
J gene: TRBJ2-3

CDR3 DNA: TGTGCCAGCAGCAACGGACTAGCGGGAGAAACCTACAATGAGCAGTTCTTC
CDR3 protein: CASSNGLAGETYNEQFF
V gene: TRBV4-2
D gene: TRBD2
clone size: -
J gene: TRBJ2-1

CDR3 DNA: TGTGCCAGCAGTGTGACTAGCGGGATGGGGTACAATGAGCAGTTCTTC
CDR3 protein: CASSVTSGMGYNEQFF
V gene: TRBV6-1
D gene: TRBD2
clone size: -
J gene: TRBJ2-1

CDR3 DNA: TGTGCCAGCTCACCAAACCACGGAGTCGAGCAGTACTTC
CDR3 protein: CASSPNHGVEQYF
V gene: TRBV18
D gene: -
clone size: -
J gene: TRBJ2-7

CDR3 DNA: TGTGCCAGCAGCTCACCGATTGGGGGGAGCTACGAGCAGTACTTC
CDR3 protein: CASSSPIGGSYEQYF
V gene: TRBV7-9
D gene: -
clone size: -
J gene: TRBJ2-7

CDR3 DNA: TGTGCCAGTAGCCACAGTGGGGCGGGAGGGTACAATGAGCAGTTCTTC
CDR3 protein: CASSHSGAGGYNEQFF
V gene: TRBV19
D gene: TRBD2
clone size: -
J gene: TRBJ2-1

CDR3 DNA: TGTGCCAGCAGAGCCCGCTACGATTTCAGGGAGCTGTTTTTT
CDR3 protein: CASRARYDFRELFF
V gene: TRBV6-1
D gene: -
clone size: -
J gene: TRBJ2-2

CDR3 DNA: TGTGCCAGCAGCTTCGGGGGTCGGTCGGATGGCTACACCTTC
CDR3 protein: CASSFGGRSDGYTF
V gene: TRBV5-4
D gene: -
clone size: -
J gene: TRBJ1-2

CDR3 DNA: TGTGCTAGTGGTTTGGGGCGGGGTGGAAGCACAGATACGCAGTATTTT
CDR3 protein: CASGLGRGGSTDTQYF
V gene: TRBV12-5
D gene: -
clone size: -
J gene: TRBJ2-3